This T cell receptor (beta chain) was sequenced during a study of CD8 T cells in ankylosing spondylitis (dated by TCRdb to about 2017). Describing the broader study: T cell receptor beta repertoires were profiled in healthy donors and ankylosing spondylitis patients so that disease-linked TCR variants could be found. The whole study cohort included 85 to 120 healthy donors and some 27 ankylosing spondylitis patients. Samples of peripheral blood were taken, and for ankylosing spondylitis patients, synovial fluid was collected as well. Results the study describes overall, beyond this receptor: Blood from ankylosing spondylitis patients appeared to be characterized by a TCR beta motif made up of 8 or 9 highly homologous amino acid variants. Some motif variants were previously reported in synovial fluid and blood of reactive arthritis patients, suggesting common disease-initiation mechanisms. The disease-linked clones were reported to be significantly enriched in matched synovial fluid samples from ankylosing spondylitis patients. In peripheral blood, the disease-linked clones were found at relatively low frequencies and had a CD8+ phenotype.

From the cysteine up to the phenylalanine, the CDR3 has a length of 13 residues. The retained sequence is limited to the CDR3, 39 bases, with the frame set at the first base. V gives up 5 bases and J gives up 1 base, and the segment between their germline ends measures 8 bases. Looking up the germline V gene yields CDR1 SGHTA and CDR2 FQGNSA. A note on this clonotype: The target of this receptor is not known. No base quality values were provided; no much bigger clone lies one nucleotide off.

The sequencer was an Illumina HiSeq 2500. Quantitative 5'-RACE with molecular barcodes was the method used to prepare the TCR beta libraries. The authors' pipeline ran thus. A new computational method, built on a probabilistic model of VDJ rearrangement, was used to identify disease-linked TCR variants. The public sequencing data were trimmed at Q25 with fastp and processed into clonotypes with MiXCR by TCRdb, which kept only in-frame beta chains. Rows are combined by CDR3 protein, so each entry shows the most common genes and DNA. The V and J calls here are based on TCRdb, not the publication. The sample table contains about 190,000 distinct CDR3 sequences; only one count was recorded for roughly 13% of them. Together, the top ten hold about 11% of the sample.

Sequenced sample: blood, either unsorted or a sorted T cell fraction (not recorded which). The sequence was obtained from a female donor with ankylosing spondylitis or in good health (not recorded which). The chain couples TRBV7-2 to TRBJ1-1, with the D segment identity uncertain. CDR3 loop: CASSQTTNTEAFF. The base sequence is TGTGCCAGCAGCCAAACCACGAACACTGAAGCTTTCTTT. Outside the CDR3, residues come from the reference TRBV7-2 and TRBJ1-1 proteins, so the full variable domain is: GAGVSQSPSNKVTEKGKDVELRCDPISGHTALYWYRQSLGQGLEFLIYFQGNSAPDKSGLPSDRFSAERTGGSVSTLTIQRTQQEDSAVYLCASSQTTNTEAFFGQGTRLTVV.